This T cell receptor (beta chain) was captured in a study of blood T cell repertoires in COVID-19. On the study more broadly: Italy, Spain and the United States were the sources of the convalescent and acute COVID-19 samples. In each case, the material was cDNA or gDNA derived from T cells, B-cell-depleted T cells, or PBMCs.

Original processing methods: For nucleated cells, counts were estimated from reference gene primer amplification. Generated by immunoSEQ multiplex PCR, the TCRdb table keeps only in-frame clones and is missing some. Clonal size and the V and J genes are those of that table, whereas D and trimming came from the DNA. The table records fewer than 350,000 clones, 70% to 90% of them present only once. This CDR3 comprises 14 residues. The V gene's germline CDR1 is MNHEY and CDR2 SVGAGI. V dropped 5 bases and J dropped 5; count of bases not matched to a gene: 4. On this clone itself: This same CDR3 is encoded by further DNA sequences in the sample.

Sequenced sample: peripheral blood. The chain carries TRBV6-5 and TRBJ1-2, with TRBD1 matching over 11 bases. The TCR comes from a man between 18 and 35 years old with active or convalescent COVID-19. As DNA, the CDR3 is TGTGCCAGCAGTAGGGGACAGGGGGGTTATGGCTACACCTTC. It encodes CASSRGQGGYGYTF.